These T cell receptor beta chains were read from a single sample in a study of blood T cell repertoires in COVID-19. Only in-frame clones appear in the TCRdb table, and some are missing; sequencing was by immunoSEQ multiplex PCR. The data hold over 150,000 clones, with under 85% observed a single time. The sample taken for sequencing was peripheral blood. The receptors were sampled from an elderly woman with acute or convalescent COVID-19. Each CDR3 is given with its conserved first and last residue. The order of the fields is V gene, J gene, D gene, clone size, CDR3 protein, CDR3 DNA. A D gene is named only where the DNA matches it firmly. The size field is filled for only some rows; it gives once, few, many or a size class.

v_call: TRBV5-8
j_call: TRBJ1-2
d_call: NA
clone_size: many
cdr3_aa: CASSLWPGNYGYTF
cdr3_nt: TGTGCCAGCAGCTTGTGGCCAGGGAACTATGGCTACACCTTC

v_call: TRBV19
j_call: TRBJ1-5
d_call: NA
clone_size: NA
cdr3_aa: CASSPTLGSGNQPQHF
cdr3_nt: TGTGCCAGTTCCCCTACCTTGGGTAGCGGCAATCAGCCCCAGCATTTT

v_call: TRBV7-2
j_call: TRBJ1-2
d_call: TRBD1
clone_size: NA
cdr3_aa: CASSLGDRPYGYTF
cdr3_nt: TGTGCCAGCAGCCTAGGGGACAGGCCATATGGCTACACCTTC

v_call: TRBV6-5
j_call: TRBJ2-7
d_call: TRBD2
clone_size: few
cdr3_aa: CASSYEASGSYEQYF
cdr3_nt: TGTGCCAGCAGTTACGAGGCTAGCGGAAGCTACGAGCAGTACTTC

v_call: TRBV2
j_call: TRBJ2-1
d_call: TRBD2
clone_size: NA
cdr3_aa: CANGGTRSGFYEQFF
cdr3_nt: TGTGCCAACGGGGGGACTAGGAGTGGATTCTATGAGCAGTTCTTC

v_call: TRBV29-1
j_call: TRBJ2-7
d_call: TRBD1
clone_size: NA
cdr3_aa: CSVLRQGNSYEQYF
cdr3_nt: TGCAGCGTCCTTCGACAGGGGAACTCCTACGAGCAGTACTTC

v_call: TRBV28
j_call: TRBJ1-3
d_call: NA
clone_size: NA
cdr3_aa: CASIGGNTIYF
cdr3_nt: TGTGCCAGCATCGGTGGAAACACCATATATTTT

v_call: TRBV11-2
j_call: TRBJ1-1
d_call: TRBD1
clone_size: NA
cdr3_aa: CASSTDRAGTEAFF
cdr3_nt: TGTGCCAGCAGCACCGACAGGGCGGGCACTGAAGCTTTCTTT

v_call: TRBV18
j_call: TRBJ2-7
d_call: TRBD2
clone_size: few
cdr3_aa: CASSPPSGGISYEQYF
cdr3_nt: TGTGCCAGCTCACCACCGTCGGGGGGAATCTCCTACGAGCAGTACTTC

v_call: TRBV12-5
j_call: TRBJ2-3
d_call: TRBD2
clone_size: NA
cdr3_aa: CASGLPPWGGRPLSTQYF
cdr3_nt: TGTGCTAGTGGTTTGCCCCCTTGGGGCGGGAGGCCCCTGAGTACGCAGTATTTT

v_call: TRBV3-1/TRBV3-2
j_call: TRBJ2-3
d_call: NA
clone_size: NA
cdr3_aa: CASSQGGDTQYF
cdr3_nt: TGTGCCAGCAGCCAAGGCGGAGATACGCAGTATTTT

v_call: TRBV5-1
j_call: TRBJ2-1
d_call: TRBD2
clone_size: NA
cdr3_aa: CASTREGPYNEQFF
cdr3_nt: TGCGCCAGCACGCGGGAGGGTCCCTACAATGAGCAGTTCTTC